This TCR beta chain is drawn from a study of T cells in Graves' hyperthyroidism and ophthalmopathy. Study in general: Peripheral blood was taken when the disease was first diagnosed, before any treatment began.

Per the germline V gene, CDR1 is SGHAT and CDR2 is FQNNGV. V shed 5 bases and J shed 5 bases, with 15 bases lying between them. This CDR3 is built from 14 residues. This clonotype came up many times. Amplified TCR beta CDR3 regions came from RNA transcripts. The HTBI primer set served for first-round RT-PCR of the TCR CDR3. Using its own MiXCR run on the multiplex PCR reads, TCRdb lists one record per CDR3 protein. The repertoire holds 300,000 to 400,000 distinct CDR3 sequences, with 21% as singletons. Researchers barred patients who had uncontrolled infection, other autoimmune disease, pregnancy or lactation.

This TCR was recovered from a woman aged 45 to 65 with Graves' hyperthyroidism. Sequenced: blood. The chain carries TRBV11-2 and TRBJ1-1, with D tentatively TRBD1 (5 bases). This chain's CDR3 is CASSPRWGRTEAFF. The DNA for the CDR3 is TGTGCCAGCAGCCCCCGTTGGGGGAGGACTGAAGCTTTCTTT.